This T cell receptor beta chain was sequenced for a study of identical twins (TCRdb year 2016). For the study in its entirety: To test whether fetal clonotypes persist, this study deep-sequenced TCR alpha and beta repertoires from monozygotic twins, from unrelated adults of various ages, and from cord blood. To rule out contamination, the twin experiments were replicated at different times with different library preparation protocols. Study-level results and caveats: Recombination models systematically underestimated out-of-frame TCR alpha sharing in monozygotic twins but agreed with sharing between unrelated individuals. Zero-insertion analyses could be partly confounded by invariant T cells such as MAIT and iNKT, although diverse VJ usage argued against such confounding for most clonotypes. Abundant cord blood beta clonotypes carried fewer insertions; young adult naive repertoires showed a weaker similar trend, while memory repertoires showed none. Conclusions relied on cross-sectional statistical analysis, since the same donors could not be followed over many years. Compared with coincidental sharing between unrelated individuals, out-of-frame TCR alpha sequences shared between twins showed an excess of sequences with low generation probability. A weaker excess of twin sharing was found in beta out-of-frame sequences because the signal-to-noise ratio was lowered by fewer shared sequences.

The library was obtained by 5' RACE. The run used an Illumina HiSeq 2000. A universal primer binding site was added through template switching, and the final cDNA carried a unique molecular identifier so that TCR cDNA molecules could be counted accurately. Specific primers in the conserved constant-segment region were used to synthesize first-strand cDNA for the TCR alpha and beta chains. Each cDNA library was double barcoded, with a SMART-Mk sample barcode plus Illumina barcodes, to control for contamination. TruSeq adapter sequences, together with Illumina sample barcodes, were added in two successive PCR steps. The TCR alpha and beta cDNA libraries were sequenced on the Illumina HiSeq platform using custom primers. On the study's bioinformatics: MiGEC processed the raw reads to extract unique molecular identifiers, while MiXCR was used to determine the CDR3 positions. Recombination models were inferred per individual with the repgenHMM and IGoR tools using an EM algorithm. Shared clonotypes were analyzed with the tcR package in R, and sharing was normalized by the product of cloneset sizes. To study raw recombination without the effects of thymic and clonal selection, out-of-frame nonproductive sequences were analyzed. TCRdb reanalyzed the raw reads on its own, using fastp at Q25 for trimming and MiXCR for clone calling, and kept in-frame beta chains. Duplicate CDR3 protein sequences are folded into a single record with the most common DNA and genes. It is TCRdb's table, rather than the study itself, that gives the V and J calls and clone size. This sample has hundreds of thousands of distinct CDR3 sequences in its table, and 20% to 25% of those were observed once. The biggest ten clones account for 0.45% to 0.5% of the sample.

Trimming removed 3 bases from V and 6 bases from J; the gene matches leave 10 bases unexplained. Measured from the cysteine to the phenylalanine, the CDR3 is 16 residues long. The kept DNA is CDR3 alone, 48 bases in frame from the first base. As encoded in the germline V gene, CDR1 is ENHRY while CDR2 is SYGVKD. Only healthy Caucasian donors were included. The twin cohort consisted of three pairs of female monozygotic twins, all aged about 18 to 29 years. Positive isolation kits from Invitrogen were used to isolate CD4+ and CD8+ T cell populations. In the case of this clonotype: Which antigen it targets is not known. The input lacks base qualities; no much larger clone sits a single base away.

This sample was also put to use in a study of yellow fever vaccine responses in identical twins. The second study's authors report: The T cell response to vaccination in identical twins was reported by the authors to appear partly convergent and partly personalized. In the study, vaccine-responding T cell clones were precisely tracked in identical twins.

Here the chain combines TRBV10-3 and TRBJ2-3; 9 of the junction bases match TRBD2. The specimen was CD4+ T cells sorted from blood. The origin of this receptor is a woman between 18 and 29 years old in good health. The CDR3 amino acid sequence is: CAISDPGLALTDTQYF. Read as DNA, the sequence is TGTGCCATCAGTGACCCGGGACTAGCCCTCACGGATACGCAGTATTTT.